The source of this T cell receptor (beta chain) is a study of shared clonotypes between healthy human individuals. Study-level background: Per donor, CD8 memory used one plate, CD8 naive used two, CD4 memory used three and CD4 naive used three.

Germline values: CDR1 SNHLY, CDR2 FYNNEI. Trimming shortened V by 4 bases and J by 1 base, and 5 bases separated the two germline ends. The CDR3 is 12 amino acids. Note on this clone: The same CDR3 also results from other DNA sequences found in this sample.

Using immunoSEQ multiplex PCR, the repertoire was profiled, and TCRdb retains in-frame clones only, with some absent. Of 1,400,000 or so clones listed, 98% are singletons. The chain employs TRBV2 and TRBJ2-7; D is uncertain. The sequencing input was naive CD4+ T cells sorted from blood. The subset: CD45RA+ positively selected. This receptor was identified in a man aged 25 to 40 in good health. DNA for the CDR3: TGTGCCAGCAGTGGATTTTCCTACGAGCAGTACTTC. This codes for CASSGFSYEQYF.